Each of the 26 T cell receptor beta chains below was sequenced from the same sample in a study of blood T cell repertoires in COVID-19. Assay used: immunoSEQ multiplex PCR; TCRdb lists only in-frame clones, some missing. The sample has more than 110,000 clones, about 80% seen once; the top ten hold under 9.5%. Sequencing was carried out using peripheral blood. The receptor set was obtained from a human donor in a cohort sampled during active COVID-19.

DNA for the CDR3: TGCGCCAGCAGCCAAGAGGCCCGGGGGACAGGGAATTCACCCCTCCACTTT. It specifies CASSQEARGTGNSPLHF. J is TRBJ1-6 and V is TRBV4-1, with 9 bases aligning to TRBD1. The trim removed 0 bases at V and 7 bases at J, leaving 7 bases unmatched. Germline V lookup: CDR1 MGHRA, CDR2 YSYEKL. The CDR3 is 17 amino acids.

The chain joins TRBV29-1 to TRBJ2-3, with D maybe TRBD2 (6 bases). The CDR3 is 14 amino acids. CDR1 SQVTM and CDR2 ANQGSEA come from the germline V gene. V was clipped by 6 bases and J by 0 bases, with 13 bases between them. The DNA of the CDR3 is TGCAGCGTCTACCTAGGGACTAGCACAGATACGCAGTATTTT. Translated: CSVYLGTSTDTQYF.

This sequence joins TRBV25-1 and TRBJ1-3, with 9 bases matching TRBD1. The CDR3 length is 15 residues. From germline, CDR1 is MGHDK and CDR2 SYGVNS. Trimming cost V 6 bases and J 0 bases; bases outside gene matches: 3. The CDR3 region has the DNA TGTGCCAGCAGCGCGGGACAGGGCTCTGGAAACACCATATATTTT. Translated: CASSAGQGSGNTIYF.

The chain recombines TRBV5-4 with TRBJ1-2; D is unclear. The CDR3 runs to 14 residues. V lost 0 bases and J 0 bases, leaving 6 bases between the germline ends. Germline V gene data show CDR1 as SGHNT and CDR2 as YYREEE (reference sequence). The CDR3 DNA reads as TGTGCCAGCAGCTTGGACAGAACTAACTATGGCTACACCTTC. It is translated as CASSLDRTNYGYTF.

This clone was seen once. The V call is TRBV27, the J call TRBJ1-5; a weak D match, TRBD1 (6 bases). This CDR3 is 17 amino acids long. V was shortened by 4 bases and J by 0 bases, with 16 bases between the two germline ends. Germline V gene data show CDR1 as MNHEY and CDR2 as SMNVEV (reference sequence). Here the CDR3 DNA reads TGTGCCAGCAGTTCCCAAAGGGGGGACTATAGCAATCAGCCCCAGCATTTT. Translation: CASSSQRGDYSNQPQHF.

This chain links TRBV19 with TRBJ1-5; the D gene is possibly TRBD1 (6 bases). Germline V gene lookup returns CDR1 LNHDA and CDR2 SQIVND (reference sequence). V was clipped by 7 bases and J by 5 bases, with 15 bases between them. This CDR3 comprises 14 residues. DNA of the CDR3: TGTGCCAGTACACGTACAGGGTCCGATCAGCCCCAGCATTTT. Translated: CASTRTGSDQPQHF.

The chain carries TRBV5-5 and TRBJ2-7, with D uncertain. Germline V lookup: CDR1 SGHKS, CDR2 YYEKEE (reference sequence). Trimming took 4 bases from V and 0 from J, leaving 14 bases between them. This CDR3 is 15 amino acids long. The DNA for the CDR3 is TGTGCCAGCAGCCCAGAACAATTTACCTCCTACGAGCAGTACTTC. Its translation is CASSPEQFTSYEQYF.

V is TRBV3-1 (or the pseudogene TRBV3-2) and J is TRBJ2-5; TRBD2 agrees at 9 bases. The J segment lost 7 bases and the V segment lost 1 base, leaving 4 bases of the junction unmatched. This CDR3 is built from 14 residues. Looked up from germline, CDR1 is LGHDT and CDR2 is YNNKEL (reference sequence). The CDR3 DNA reads TGTGCCAGCAGCCAAGTGGGTAGCGGGGGGACCCAGTACTTC. Encoded protein: CASSQVGSGGTQYF.

The V gene is TRBV19, the J gene TRBJ1-6; D may be TRBD1 (6 bases). Germline CDR1 is LNHDA and CDR2 is SQIVND (reference sequence). CDR3 length: 14 residues. Trimming shortened V by 3 bases and J by 7 bases, and 10 bases separated the two germline ends. CDR3 DNA: TGTGCCAGTAGTATTGAGGGGGACAATTCACCCCTCCACTTT. Amino acids: CASSIEGDNSPLHF. Full variable domain (outside the CDR3, taken from reference TRBV19 and TRBJ1-6): DGGITQSPKYLFRKEGQNVTLSCEQNLNHDAMYWYRQDPGQGLRLIYYSQIVNDFQKGDIAEGYSVSREKKESFPLTVTSAQKNPTAFYLCASSIEGDNSPLHFGNGTRLTVT.

The CDR3 reads CASSIVPKIRDRTPQETQYF. CDR3 DNA: TGTGCCAGTAGTATAGTCCCTAAAATCCGGGACAGGACTCCCCAAGAGACCCAGTACTTC. The V call is TRBV19, the J call TRBJ2-5; TRBD1 matches at 8 bases. V trimming: 1 base; J trimming: 1 base; junction bases outside the gene matches: 17. The CDR3 is 20 amino acids. Germline CDR1 and CDR2: LNHDA and SQIVND (reference sequence).

The chain employs TRBV5-1 and TRBJ1-6; D perhaps matches TRBD1 (5 bases). Trimming cost V 2 bases and J 8 bases, with 14 bases left between them. This CDR3 is built from 15 residues. In germline, CDR1 is SGHRS, CDR2 YFSETQ. CDR3 DNA sequence: TGCGCCAGCAGCTTTCAAGGGGCGCCGGATTCACCCCTCCACTTT. It codes for CASSFQGAPDSPLHF. Full variable domain (remainder filled in from reference TRBV5-1 and TRBJ1-6): KAGVTQTPRYLIKTRGQQVTLSCSPISGHRSVSWYQQTPGQGLQFLFEYFSETQRNKGNFPGRFSGRQFSNSRSEMNVSTLELGDSALYLCASSFQGAPDSPLHFGNGTRLTVT.

The CDR3 here is CSVAGQSNTEAFF. CDR3 sequence (DNA): TGCAGCGTTGCGGGACAGAGTAACACTGAAGCTTTCTTT. This chain joins TRBV29-1 and TRBJ1-1; 7 positions match TRBD1. CDR3 size: 13 residues. The V segment lost 4 bases and the J segment 2 bases; nucleotides outside the gene matches: 4. Per the germline V gene, CDR1 is SQVTM and CDR2 is ANQGSEA.

This clone appeared a single time. The chain carries TRBV5-1 and TRBJ2-7; 8 bases fit TRBD2. Germline trimming cut 4 bases from V and 3 bases from J; bases unmatched to any gene: 9. The CDR3 runs to 15 residues. Germline lookup yields CDR1 SGHRS and CDR2 YFSETQ. The CDR3 DNA follows: TGCGCCAGCAGCCCTAAAACCGGGACTAGCTACGAGCAGTACTTC. This gives the protein CASSPKTGTSYEQYF. Full variable domain (rest looked up from reference TRBV5-1 and TRBJ2-7): KAGVTQTPRYLIKTRGQQVTLSCSPISGHRSVSWYQQTPGQGLQFLFEYFSETQRNKGNFPGRFSGRQFSNSRSEMNVSTLELGDSALYLCASSPKTGTSYEQYFGPGTRLTVT.

This sequence joins TRBV5-8 and TRBJ2-3; TRBD1 is a possible D gene (5 bases). This CDR3 contains 15 residues. Germline CDR1 reads SGHTS; CDR2 reads YDEGEE. V lost 4 bases and J lost 0, with 12 bases in between. The CDR3 here is CASSQGISSTDTQYF. CDR3 DNA sequence: TGTGCCAGCAGCCAGGGAATTTCTAGCACAGATACGCAGTATTTT.

The rearrangement joins TRBV6-5 to TRBJ2-3; a possible D gene is TRBD1 (6 bases). Germline values: CDR1 MNHEY, CDR2 SVGAGI. CDR3 length: 16 amino acids. V was pared by 4 bases and J by 0 bases, with 14 bases between. The CDR3 reads CASSSRTVTSTDTQYF. In DNA, the CDR3 is TGTGCCAGCAGTTCCAGGACAGTAACTAGCACAGATACGCAGTATTTT.

The chain links TRBV24-1 to TRBJ2-3; D is uncertain. Trimming removed 4 bases from V and 2 bases from J, with 9 bases in between. This CDR3 spans 14 amino acids. From germline, CDR1 is KGHDR and CDR2 SFDVKD. The CDR3 sequence: CATSDPRNTDTQYF. Here the CDR3 DNA reads TGTGCCACCAGTGACCCGCGGAACACAGATACGCAGTATTTT.

J is TRBJ1-2 and V is TRBV28; 7 bases are shared with TRBD1. Germline V gene sequence: CDR1 MDHEN, CDR2 SYDVKM. CDR3 length equals 15 residues. V was clipped by 8 bases and J by 4 bases; unmatched bases: 13. CDR3 sequence (DNA): TGTGCCAGCTCTCCTTGGGACAGCCGAGGCTATGGCTACACCTTC. It specifies CASSPWDSRGYGYTF.

The chain has TRBV5-1 and TRBJ1-5; the D gene is possibly TRBD1 (5 bases). V lost 0 bases and J lost 7, with 11 bases in between. Germline V CDR1 and CDR2: SGHRS, YFSETQ. This CDR3 has 14 residues. CDR3 loop: CASSLEGAEQPQHF. Here the CDR3 DNA reads TGCGCCAGCAGCTTGGAAGGGGCGGAACAGCCCCAGCATTTT.

This clone has a handful of counts. This rearrangement joins TRBV7-9 to TRBJ2-7; D might be TRBD2 (5 bases). Trimming took 5 bases from V and 4 from J, leaving 9 bases between them. The length of the CDR3 is 12 residues. Germline V gives CDR1 SEHNR, CDR2 FQNEAQ (reference sequence). The CDR3: CASSRELYEQYF. The CDR3 DNA is TGTGCCAGCAGCCGGGAACTTTACGAGCAGTACTTC.

The V call is TRBV5-1, the J call TRBJ2-1; a possible D gene is TRBD2 (6 bases). The CDR3 totals 15 residues. Germline V lookup: CDR1 SGHRS, CDR2 YFSETQ. Trimming cost V 4 bases and J 4 bases, with 15 bases left between them. In DNA form, the CDR3 reads TGCGCCAGCAGCACCGGACTAACTAATTACAATGAGCAGTTCTTC. Residues: CASSTGLTNYNEQFF.

This chain links TRBV5-5 with TRBJ2-2; TRBD1 aligns across 8 bases. Germline V CDR1 and CDR2: SGHKS, YYEKEE (reference sequence). The CDR3 is 14 amino acids. Losses at the gene ends were 5 bases for V and 0 bases for J; bases not matched to a gene: 0. The DNA for the CDR3 is TGTGCCAGCAGGGACAGGGCGAACACCGGGGAGCTGTTTTTT. It codes for CASRDRANTGELFF.

This sequence joins TRBV20-1 and TRBJ2-1; D may be TRBD1 or TRBD2 (7 bases each). This CDR3 is 14 amino acids long. Germline V gene sequence: CDR1 DFQATT, CDR2 SNEGSKA (reference sequence). Trimming took 3 bases from V and 11 from J, leaving 20 bases between them. The CDR3 sequence: CSASGRGQTAQQFF. CDR3 in DNA: TGCAGTGCTAGTGGGAGGGGACAGACAGCCCAGCAGTTCTTC.

This chain connects TRBV9 to TRBJ1-1; a weak D match, TRBD1 (5 bases). The CDR3 consists of 13 residues. V lost 4 bases, J lost 2 bases, and 9 bases lay in between. Germline CDR1 SGDLS, CDR2 YYNGEE. The CDR3 DNA follows: TGTGCCAGCAGCCGACAGTTTAACACTGAAGCTTTCTTT. Residues: CASSRQFNTEAFF.

This clone was seen more than once but under ten times. The J gene is TRBJ2-7, the V gene TRBV7-6; 7 positions agree with TRBD1. The CDR3 is made up of 18 amino acids. Germline V gene lookup returns CDR1 SGHVS and CDR2 FNYEAQ. Trimming removed 5 bases from V and 2 bases from J; junction bases left unmatched: 18. The CDR3 here is CASSISGTTGSRTYEQYF. Written as DNA, the CDR3 is TGTGCCAGCAGCATTAGTGGGACGACAGGGAGTAGGACCTACGAGCAGTACTTC.

The genes are TRBV6-5 and TRBJ1-1, with a possible D match to TRBD1 (5 bases). Trimming took 10 bases from V and 11 from J, leaving 17 bases between them. Germline V CDR1 and CDR2: MNHEY, SVGAGI. The CDR3 is 11 residues long. The CDR3 sequence: CATSRESTAFF. The CDR3 DNA reads as TGTGCCACGAGCAGGGAATCCACCGCTTTCTTT.

This chain's CDR3 is CASSEDLLSRTGVGQPQHF. The CDR3 nucleotides read TGTGCCAGCAGTGAAGACCTACTTTCTAGGACAGGGGTTGGTCAGCCCCAGCATTTT. The V call is TRBV6-1, the J call TRBJ1-5; 9 nucleotides align to TRBD1. The CDR3 covers 19 residues. Per germline, CDR1 MNHNS and CDR2 SASEGT. Trimming removed 1 base from V and 6 bases from J; junction bases left unmatched: 16.